A single sample gave rise to the 15 T cell receptor beta chains below, sequenced in a study of regulatory T cells in long-lasting Graves disease. The time point was: persistent/refractory GD, antithyroid drugs over 5 years with positive TRAb. The TCR library was prepared using RNA isolated from PBMCs. Libraries of TCR beta came from iRepertoire HTBI primers plus Arm-PCR of CDR3 regions. In TCRdb, the multiplex PCR reads were re-called with MiXCR into one record per CDR3 protein. The sample includes approximately 400,000 distinct CDR3 sequences, less than 25% of them seen just once. Sequencing was performed on peripheral blood mononuclear cells (PBMCs), taken when the disease was refractory, from a patient treated with antithyroid drugs. The receptor source for this set is a female donor with Graves disease.

This clonotype has just a few counts. V gene TRBV19 combines with J gene TRBJ2-7, with 8 bases matching TRBD2. This CDR3 is 15 amino acids long. J gave up 0 bases and V 4 bases, and 5 bases lay outside the gene matches. CDR1 and CDR2 from the germline V gene are LNHDA and SQIVND (reference sequence). CDR3: CASSNAGGFSYEQYF. Here the CDR3 DNA reads TGTGCCAGTAGTAACGCGGGAGGCTTCTCCTACGAGCAGTACTTC.

This clonotype appeared many times. The chain links TRBV7-2 to TRBJ1-2; TRBD1 matches 9 bases. The CDR3 contains 15 residues. V was clipped by 5 bases and J by 1 base; unmatched bases: 5. Germline CDR1 is SGHTA and CDR2 is FQGNSA. CDR3 in DNA: TGTGCCAGCAGCCTAGGACAGGGGTTTAACTATGGCTACACCTTC. Amino acids: CASSLGQGFNYGYTF.

With respect to this clonotype: The conserved phenylalanine or tryptophan is not found at the CDR3 terminus, so this likely reflects a read error. The rearrangement uses TRBV2 and TRBJ2-7; 9 nucleotides match TRBD1. The CDR3 loop spans 14 amino acids. Trimming removed 6 bases from V and 4 bases from J; junction bases left unmatched: 7. CDR1 and CDR2 from the germline V gene are SNHLY and FYNNEI. The CDR3 DNA reads TGTGCCAGCAGCCCCGGGACAGGGCCTTACGAGCAGTACTCC. This codes for CASSPGTGPYEQYS.

This clonotype was detected a few times. The chain is built from TRBV6-1 and TRBJ1-6; the D is unclear. The germline CDR1 and CDR2 sequences are MNHNS and SASEGT. The CDR3 has 17 amino acids. Deletions cut 1 base from V and 0 bases from J, with 10 bases between. The CDR3 nucleotides are TGTGCCAGCAGTGAAGATCAGTCGAGCTCCTATAATTCACCCCTCCACTTT. Translating gives CASSEDQSSSYNSPLHF.

The chain recombines TRBV13 with TRBJ2-2; D call uncertain. Looked up from germline, CDR1 is PRHDT and CDR2 is FYEKMQ (reference sequence). Deletions cut 0 bases from V and 6 bases from J, with 5 bases between. There are 13 residues in the CDR3. The CDR3 here is CASSLGDPGELFF. The CDR3 DNA sequence: TGTGCCAGCAGCTTAGGGGACCCCGGGGAGCTGTTTTTT.

This clonotype was picked up many times. The genes are TRBV12-3 or TRBV12-4 and TRBJ1-1, with D uncertain. Between the trimmed V and J ends, which lost 0 bases and 4 bases, there was a span of 3 bases. The CDR3 totals 12 residues. DNA of the CDR3: TGTGCCAGCAGTTTAGCAGCCACTGAAGCTTTCTTT. Translation: CASSLAATEAFF.

This clonotype was counted a few times. The chain recombines TRBV14 with TRBJ1-1; D unclear. The CDR3 runs 13 residues. The V gene's germline CDR1 is SGHDN and CDR2 FVKESK. Trimming cost V 2 bases and J 0 bases, with 4 bases left between them. The DNA of the CDR3 is TGTGCCAGCAGCCAAAATCTGAACACTGAAGCTTTCTTT. Translating it yields CASSQNLNTEAFF.

The genes are TRBV6-2 or TRBV6-3 and TRBJ2-1, with D tentatively TRBD2 (5 bases). Germline loops: CDR1 MNHEY, CDR2 SVGEGT. This CDR3 has 13 residues. Deletions cut 3 bases from V and 8 bases from J, with 11 bases between. The CDR3 region has the DNA TGTGCCAGCAGTTATCGCGTCGGGGATGAGCAGTTCTTC. Protein product: CASSYRVGDEQFF.

V is TRBV30 and J is TRBJ1-1; D call uncertain. Per germline, CDR1 GTSNPN and CDR2 SVGIG (reference sequence). The CDR3 is 12 amino acids. V shed 5 bases and J shed 0 bases, with 7 bases lying between them. In DNA form, the CDR3 reads TGTGCCTGGGGATATCTGAACACTGAAGCTTTCTTT. This translates into CAWGYLNTEAFF.

This clonotype was seen at least ten times. V is TRBV7-2 and J is TRBJ1-2, with 7 positions matching TRBD1. The V and J ends lost 5 bases and 5 bases, in that order; junction bases with no gene match: 11. Germline-derived CDR1 and CDR2 are SGHTA and FQGNSA. The CDR3 covers 15 residues. CDR3 residues: CASSQGGRGGYGYTF. CDR3 nucleotide sequence: TGTGCCAGCAGCCAGGGGGGGAGGGGCGGGTATGGCTACACCTTC.

The chain uses TRBV28 and TRBJ2-1; the D is unclear. The CDR3 contains 14 residues. V was trimmed by 4 bases and J by 3 bases, leaving 10 bases between them. The germline V gene encodes CDR1 MDHEN and CDR2 SYDVKM. CDR3 in DNA: TGTGCCAGCAGTTCTAGGGCCAACTACAATGAGCAGTTCTTC. Its protein product is CASSSRANYNEQFF.

This CDR3 is CASSWTAGGEQYF. For the CDR3, the DNA is TGTGCCAGCAGCTGGACAGCGGGGGGCGAGCAGTACTTC. The chain is built from TRBV5-6 and TRBJ2-7, with 9 bases lining up with TRBD2. Per germline, CDR1 SGHDT and CDR2 YYEEEE. This CDR3 has 13 residues. With V trimmed by 3 bases and J by 6 bases, 4 bases remained unmatched.

This clonotype has a count of ten or more. The chain carries TRBV28 and TRBJ2-5, with D maybe TRBD2 (5 bases). Germline V gives CDR1 MDHEN, CDR2 SYDVKM. The CDR3 consists of 13 residues. V lost 3 bases to trimming and J lost 4 bases, with 9 bases between them. This chain's CDR3 is CASSFGVSETQYF. CDR3 coding DNA: TGTGCCAGCAGTTTCGGGGTTTCAGAGACCCAGTACTTC.

The rearrangement uses TRBV4-1 and TRBJ1-2; 7 positions agree with TRBD1. V was clipped by 1 base and J by 8 bases; unmatched bases: 7. Germline V gene sequence: CDR1 MGHRA, CDR2 YSYEKL. The CDR3 length is 14 residues. The DNA for the CDR3 is TGCGCCAGCAGCCAAGGAACAGGGGTGAAAGGCTACACCTTC. Amino acid sequence: CASSQGTGVKGYTF.

In its sample, this clonotype was seen a few times. The CDR3 region has the DNA TGTGCCAGCAGTAGCCAAGCCAAAAACATTCAGTACTTC. This gives the protein CASSSQAKNIQYF. The rearrangement joins TRBV28 to TRBJ2-4; D not certain. The length of the CDR3 is 13 residues. V was trimmed by 5 bases and J by 0 bases, leaving 5 bases between them. In germline, CDR1 is MDHEN, CDR2 SYDVKM.